This T cell receptor beta chain was recovered during a study of blood T cell repertoires in COVID-19. The assay was immunoSEQ multiplex PCR, and TCRdb's table has in-frame clones only and misses some. The table has around 320,000 clones, about nine tenths seen once. Trimming cost V 4 bases and J 11 bases; bases outside gene matches: 10. The CDR3 length is 13 residues. Germline V CDR1 and CDR2: SEHNR, FQNEAQ (reference sequence). Sequencing was carried out using peripheral blood. The chain links TRBV7-9 to TRBJ1-1, with 7 nucleotides matching TRBD1. This sequence originates from a man younger than 35 with active or convalescent COVID-19. The chain's CDR3 is CASSSYDREGAFF. CDR3 sequence (DNA): TGTGCCAGCAGCTCATATGACAGGGAAGGCGCTTTCTTT.